One and the same sample provided the 18 T cell receptor beta chains below, sequenced in a study of cytomegalovirus exposure and HLA in healthy donors. Vbeta (60) and Jbeta (13) primers were used in the PCR. Measured with immunoSEQ multiplex PCR; TCRdb has only the in-frame clones, and not every one. The data show 150,000 to 200,000 clones, approximately 85% seen once. Sequencing was done on a sample of PBMCs. The receptors come from a man between 18 and 35 years old in good health and CMV-seropositive.

This chain uses TRBV30 with TRBJ1-2; no firm D call. The V gene's germline CDR1 is GTSNPN and CDR2 SVGIG (reference sequence). The CDR3 extends over 15 amino acids. V was trimmed by 0 bases and J by 3 bases, leaving 14 bases between them. The CDR3 region has the DNA TGTGCCTGGAGTGTGAGTGACCGAGGATACTATGGCTACACCTTC. This codes for CAWSVSDRGYYGYTF. Based on the CDR3 plus reference TRBV30 and TRBJ1-2, the full variable domain is SQTIHQWPATLVQPVGSPLSLECTVEGTSNPNLYWYRQAAGRGLQLLFYSVGIGQISSEVPQNLSASRPQDRQFILSSKKLLLSDSGFYLCAWSVSDRGYYGYTFGSGTRLTVV.

V and J are TRBV6-1 and TRBJ1-5, with TRBD1 identical over 10 bases. V was clipped by 5 bases and J by 7 bases; unmatched bases: 8. CDR1 is MNHNS and CDR2 is SASEGT in the germline V gene. This CDR3 is 15 amino acids long. CDR3 sequence (DNA): TGTGCCAGCAGTAAGACAGGGGGCGCCGCCCAGCCCCAGCATTTT. Protein: CASSKTGGAAQPQHF.

The J gene is TRBJ1-6, the V gene TRBV9; 10 positions match TRBD1. CDR1 and CDR2 (germline): SGDLS, YYNGEE. J was trimmed by 9 bases and V by 7 bases; bases with no gene match: 4. The CDR3 contains 13 residues. Here the CDR3 DNA reads TGTGCCAGCGACGGACAGGGGGGTTCACCCCTCCACTTT. As protein: CASDGQGGSPLHF.

This chain uses TRBV7-9 with TRBJ2-3; D remains unclear. This CDR3 comprises 14 residues. V lost 5 bases, J lost 4 bases, and 13 bases lay in between. Germline loops: CDR1 SEHNR, CDR2 FQNEAQ (reference sequence). DNA for the CDR3: TGTGCCAGCAGCCCACGTCGGAGCGCAGATACGCAGTATTTT. Residues: CASSPRRSADTQYF.

The V call is TRBV9, the J call TRBJ2-5; a possible D gene is TRBD1 (5 bases). CDR3 length: 15 amino acids. V shed 0 bases and J shed 2 bases, with 11 bases lying between them. The germline gives CDR1 SGDLS, CDR2 YYNGEE. The CDR3 DNA reads TGTGCCAGCAGCGTAGGGGGCTCCTCACAAGAGACCCAGTACTTC. As protein: CASSVGGSSQETQYF.

In this sample, this clone turned up a few times. The chain recombines TRBV4-3 with TRBJ2-7, with 7 nucleotides matching TRBD1. The CDR3 has 14 amino acids. Germline lookup yields CDR1 LGHNA and CDR2 YSLEER. V was clipped by 3 bases and J by 6 bases; unmatched bases: 8. The chain's CDR3 is CASSHSTGIGEQYF. The DNA of the CDR3 is TGCGCCAGCAGCCACTCGACAGGGATCGGCGAGCAGTACTTC.

This chain links TRBV5-1 with TRBJ2-7; D gene unclear. Per the germline V gene, CDR1 is SGHRS and CDR2 is YFSETQ. The CDR3 length is 12 residues. V lost 4 bases, J lost 6 bases, and 11 bases lay in between. The CDR3 reads CASSPSSGEQYF. The CDR3 region has the DNA TGCGCCAGCAGCCCGTCCTCGGGCGAGCAGTACTTC.

This clone showed up just a few times. The chain links TRBV10-3 to TRBJ1-1, with 7 nucleotides matching TRBD1. CDR1 and CDR2 (germline): ENHRY, SYGVKD. The CDR3 extends over 14 amino acids. V lost 6 bases to trimming and J lost 7 bases; unmatched junction nucleotides: 11. The CDR3, as DNA: TGTGCCATCAGCTCCGAGATACAGGGGTTTGAAGCTTTCTTT. This encodes CAISSEIQGFEAFF.

The chain links TRBV5-1 to TRBJ2-6; TRBD1 is a possible D gene (6 bases). V was clipped by 1 base and J by 2 bases, with 13 bases between them. In germline, CDR1 is SGHRS, CDR2 YFSETQ. The CDR3 covers 17 residues. The CDR3 DNA sequence: TGCGCCAGCAGCTTGAGTCAGGGGCTCGCTGGGGCCAACGTCCTGACTTTC. Encoded protein: CASSLSQGLAGANVLTF. Full variable domain (outside the CDR3, taken from reference TRBV5-1 and TRBJ2-6): KAGVTQTPRYLIKTRGQQVTLSCSPISGHRSVSWYQQTPGQGLQFLFEYFSETQRNKGNFPGRFSGRQFSNSRSEMNVSTLELGDSALYLCASSLSQGLAGANVLTFGAGSRLTVL.

J is TRBJ2-7 and V is TRBV19; TRBD2 matches at 10 bases. The V segment lost 10 bases and the J segment 5 bases; nucleotides outside the gene matches: 23. The CDR3 covers 18 residues. In germline, CDR1 is LNHDA, CDR2 SQIVND (reference sequence). The CDR3 DNA follows: TGTGCCACCGCCCGTGGAATAGCGGGGGGCTCCCACCCGGACGAGCAGTACTTC. It codes for CATARGIAGGSHPDEQYF.

This chain uses TRBV2 with TRBJ1-3, with unresolved D. Germline V lookup: CDR1 SNHLY, CDR2 FYNNEI. This CDR3 is 16 amino acids long. The V and J ends lost 4 bases and 1 base respectively, with 14 bases between them. CDR3 in DNA: TGTGCCAGCAGTGTGGCAGGCCTCTCGTCTGGAAACACCATATATTTT. Translation: CASSVAGLSSGNTIYF. The variable domain in full, completed from reference TRBV2 and TRBJ1-3, reads EPEVTQTPSHQVTQMGQEVILRCVPISNHLYFYWYRQILGQKVEFLVSFYNNEISEKSEIFDDQFSVERPDGSNFTLKIRSTKLEDSAMYFCASSVAGLSSGNTIYFGEGSWLTVV.

This chain connects TRBV29-1 to TRBJ2-3, with 12 bases fitting TRBD2. Germline CDR1 SQVTM, CDR2 ANQGSEA. V was pared by 5 bases and J by 0 bases, with 18 bases of the junction left unmatched. The CDR3 is made up of 20 amino acids. CDR3 protein: CSVRMVMGRTSGASTDTQYF. The CDR3 coding sequence is TGCAGCGTTCGGATGGTGATGGGGCGGACTAGCGGGGCCAGCACAGATACGCAGTATTTT.

This chain joins TRBV7-2 and TRBJ1-3; 9 bases fit TRBD1. V lost 5 bases and J lost 1; bases outside the gene matches: 15. The CDR3 consists of 19 residues. The germline V gene has CDR1 SGHTA and CDR2 FQGNSA. As DNA, the CDR3 is TGTGCCAGCAGCCTCTCACGGGACAGGGAGCTCAGTTCTGGAAACACCATATATTTT. This gives the protein CASSLSRDRELSSGNTIYF.

CDR3 amino acids: CASSIVPDSARRNTIYF. The CDR3 DNA reads as TGTGCCAGTAGTATAGTTCCGGACAGTGCGAGGCGAAACACCATATATTTT. J is TRBJ1-3 and V is TRBV19; a possible D gene is TRBD1 (6 bases). The V gene lost 1 base and the J gene lost 5 bases, with 18 bases spanning the gap. Germline CDR1 LNHDA, CDR2 SQIVND (reference sequence). There are 17 residues in the CDR3.

This chain uses TRBV9 with TRBJ2-7, with 8 nucleotides matching TRBD2. Germline-derived CDR1 and CDR2 are SGDLS and YYNGEE. The CDR3 extends over 15 amino acids. V was clipped by 3 bases and J by 0 bases; unmatched bases: 5. Here the CDR3 reads CASSADAGGSYEQYF. The DNA of the CDR3 is TGTGCCAGCAGCGCGGATGCGGGGGGCTCCTACGAGCAGTACTTC.

V is TRBV5-6 and J is TRBJ1-2, with 10 bases lining up with TRBD1. CDR3 length: 15 amino acids. V lost 4 bases and J lost 4; bases outside the gene matches: 7. Germline assignment: CDR1 SGHDT and CDR2 YYEEEE. The CDR3 loop reads CASSPDRGVSYGYTF. Here the CDR3 DNA reads TGTGCCAGCAGCCCGGACAGGGGGGTATCCTATGGCTACACCTTC.

CDR3 sequence (DNA): TGTGCCAGCAGTGAGCTAGCGGGGGGATACAATGAGCAGTTCTTC. Encoded protein: CASSELAGGYNEQFF. The genes are TRBV6-4 and TRBJ2-1; TRBD2 agrees at 11 bases. The V segment lost 3 bases and the J segment 4 bases; nucleotides outside the gene matches: 2. This CDR3 spans 15 amino acids. Germline CDR1 MRHNA, CDR2 SNTAGT.

This chain connects TRBV6-4 to TRBJ2-5; TRBD2 matches 7 bases. The V gene's germline CDR1 is MRHNA and CDR2 SNTAGT. J gave up 2 bases and V 5 bases, and 11 bases lay outside the gene matches. The CDR3 runs to 16 residues. The CDR3 DNA is TGTGCCAGCAGTCCAGGGAGCGGGGCCTATCAAGAGACCCAGTACTTC. The encoded protein is CASSPGSGAYQETQYF.